This is a list of T cell receptor beta chains from one sample in a study of T cell changes during pregnancy in multiple sclerosis. Libraries were prepared by immunoSEQ multiplex PCR; TCRdb keeps only in-frame clonotypes and omits some of them. The sample has 64,000 or so clones, 96% seen once. Sequenced material: CD8+ T cells from peripheral blood mononuclear cells, taken after pregnancy. Receptor source: a female donor with multiple sclerosis, enrolled in a pregnancy study. Both conserved end residues are part of each CDR3. A D gene is named only where the DNA matches it firmly. Only some rows state a clone size, as once, few, many or a class for expanded clones.

- TRBJ1-4 TRBV15 - CATSREKDSWEKLFF TGTGCCACCAGCAGAGAAAAGGACAGCTGGGAAAAACTGTTTTTT
- TRBJ2-7 TRBV27 - CASSSSSSYEQYF TGTGCCAGCAGTTCGTCGAGCTCCTACGAGCAGTACTTC
- TRBJ2-7 TRBV4-2 TRBD1 CASSQLQGDYEQYF TGTGCCAGCAGCCAATTACAGGGGGACTACGAGCAGTACTTC
- TRBJ1-1 TRBV2 - CASSGDNRVTEAFF TGTGCCAGCAGTGGGGACAACAGGGTAACTGAAGCTTTCTTT
- TRBJ2-7 TRBV6-6 - CASSYAGGFYEQYF TGTGCCAGCAGTTACGCAGGGGGGTTCTACGAGCAGTACTTC
once TRBJ2-2 TRBV13 - CASSLGAGSVHTGELFF TGTGCCAGCAGCTTAGGGGCGGGATCGGTCCACACCGGGGAGCTGTTTTTT
- TRBJ2-2 TRBV6-5 - CASSLVSTGELFF TGTGCCAGCAGTTTGGTGAGCACCGGGGAGCTGTTTTTT
- TRBJ2-7 TRBV7-9 - CASSHQGVPYEQYF TGTGCCAGCAGCCACCAGGGTGTTCCCTACGAGCAGTACTTC
- TRBJ2-7 TRBV5-1 - CASSSRRGSYEQYF TGCGCCAGCAGCTCCCGTCGGGGCTCCTACGAGCAGTACTTC
- TRBJ2-7 TRBV27 TRBD2 CASMEWTSGSYEQYF TGTGCCAGCATGGAGTGGACTAGCGGGAGCTACGAGCAGTACTTC
- TRBJ1-3 TRBV13 - CASTRSGERNTIYF TGTGCCAGCACCCGCTCGGGGGAAAGAAACACCATATATTTT
- TRBJ2-1 TRBV19 - CASRIRLGSYNEQFF TGTGCCAGTAGGATCAGGCTCGGCTCCTACAATGAGCAGTTCTTC
once TRBJ2-1 TRBV7-8 TRBD2 CASSLGLAVSYNEQFF TGTGCCAGCAGCTTAGGTCTAGCGGTCTCCTACAATGAGCAGTTCTTC
- TRBJ1-1 TRBV5-4 - CASSSDSVQGAFF TGTGCCAGCAGCTCGGACAGCGTGCAAGGAGCTTTCTTT
- TRBJ2-1 TRBV5-4 - CASSLAAGNEQFF TGTGCCAGCAGCTTGGCGGCAGGCAATGAGCAGTTCTTC
- TRBJ2-5 TRBV19 - CASSGTTASGETQYF TGTGCCAGTAGTGGAACGACAGCTTCGGGAGAGACCCAGTACTTC
- TRBJ2-7 TRBV19 - CASSMAVGSEQYF TGTGCCAGTAGTATGGCGGTTGGAAGCGAGCAGTACTTC
once TRBJ1-1 TRBV28 - CASTLTGVSEAFF TGTGCCAGCACCCTAACGGGTGTTTCTGAAGCTTTCTTT
- TRBJ2-3 TRBV13 - CASSLESDTQYF TGTGCCAGCAGCTTGGAGAGCGATACGCAGTATTTT